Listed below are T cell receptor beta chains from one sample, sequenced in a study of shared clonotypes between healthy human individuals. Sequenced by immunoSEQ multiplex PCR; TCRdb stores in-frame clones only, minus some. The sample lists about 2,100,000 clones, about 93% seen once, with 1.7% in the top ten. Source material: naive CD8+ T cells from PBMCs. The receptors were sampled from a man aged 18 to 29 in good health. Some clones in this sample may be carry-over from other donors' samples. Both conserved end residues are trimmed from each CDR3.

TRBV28	ASSFPRQTTEAF
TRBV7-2	ASSNGLAGGQELF
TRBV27	ASSLSTYTSPYEQY
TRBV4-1	ASSQEWGHEQY
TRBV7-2	ASSSWTSGRHYNEQF
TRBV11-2	ASSLDAGTYGSSPLH
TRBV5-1	ASSFTSGSQRDTGELF
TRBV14	ASSPGPSSYNEQF
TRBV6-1	ASSEVVSLKLNIQY
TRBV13	ASSLVAPPLRYNEQF
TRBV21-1	ASSNPLDTRSGNTIY
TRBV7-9	ASSSGAEGKTQY
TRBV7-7	ASSDGRGEQF
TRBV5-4	ASSLVAVESYEQY
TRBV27	ASSPGGWNTEAF
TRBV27	ASSLSAGVNTEAF
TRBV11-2	ASSPPPAGGGNIQY
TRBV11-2	ASSWRAGLYEQY
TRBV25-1	ASSEYVGRGQPQH
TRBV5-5	ASSLGGNTEAF
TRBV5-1	ASSSTGELGQF
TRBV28	ASSLWVREGGQPQH
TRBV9	ASSVAYPNYEQY
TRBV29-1	SVAADNEKLF
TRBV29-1	SVEGIEGGSVGGYT
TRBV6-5	ASSYSSFAGGYT